This is a list of T cell receptor beta chains from one sample in a study of T cell responses to AZD1222 COVID-19 vaccine. Profiling relied on immunoSEQ multiplex PCR, and the TCRdb table lists in-frame clones only, not all of them. The table records about 89,000 clones, about 90% of them present only once. Sequenced material: peripheral blood, taken on day 0 of MenACWY control vaccination. Every receptor here comes from an adult in good health. Each CDR3 is given with its conserved first and last residue. Fields, in order: J gene, V gene, clone size, D gene, CDR3 DNA, CDR3 protein. The D gene is left open where the match is weak. For some rows the clone size is stated as once, few or many, or as a class when expanded; others skip it.

j_call: TRBJ1-1; v_call: TRBV19; clone_size: NA; d_call: NA; cdr3_nt: TGTGCCAGTAACCAGGGAGGCACTGAAGCTTTCTTT; cdr3_aa: CASNQGGTEAFF
j_call: TRBJ1-2; v_call: TRBV27; clone_size: NA; d_call: NA; cdr3_nt: TGTGCCAGCAGTTCCCTCCGGACAGAAGGCTACACCTTC; cdr3_aa: CASSSLRTEGYTF
j_call: TRBJ1-1; v_call: TRBV28; clone_size: NA; d_call: NA; cdr3_nt: TGTGCCAGCAGTCCCCCGCTCGGGGGTTTCACTGAAGCTTTCTTT; cdr3_aa: CASSPPLGGFTEAFF
j_call: TRBJ1-1; v_call: TRBV28; clone_size: NA; d_call: NA; cdr3_nt: TGTGCCAGCAGTACGCCAATGGGGCTGGGCACTGAAGCTTTCTTT; cdr3_aa: CASSTPMGLGTEAFF
j_call: TRBJ1-6; v_call: TRBV7-3; clone_size: NA; d_call: NA; cdr3_nt: TGTGCCAGCAGCTCACAGGGTGGTAATTCACCCCTCCACTTT; cdr3_aa: CASSSQGGNSPLHF
j_call: TRBJ1-2; v_call: TRBV24-1; clone_size: NA; d_call: TRBD1; cdr3_nt: TGTGCCACCAGTGATCCGGGACAGCAACTCTATGGCTACACCTTC; cdr3_aa: CATSDPGQQLYGYTF
j_call: TRBJ1-2; v_call: TRBV10-3; clone_size: NA; d_call: TRBD1; cdr3_nt: TGTGCCATCAGTGAGCCCCGACAGGGGGCGGACTATGGCTACACCTTC; cdr3_aa: CAISEPRQGADYGYTF
j_call: TRBJ1-5; v_call: TRBV29-1; clone_size: NA; d_call: NA; cdr3_nt: TGCAGCGGAGCCCAGGGGATTAATCAGCCCCAGCATTTT; cdr3_aa: CSGAQGINQPQHF
j_call: TRBJ2-7; v_call: TRBV28; clone_size: NA; d_call: NA; cdr3_nt: TGTGCCGCTAAACGGGGCCAGGACTCCTACGAGCAGTACTTC; cdr3_aa: CAAKRGQDSYEQYF
j_call: TRBJ1-1; v_call: TRBV6-2/TRBV6-3; clone_size: NA; d_call: TRBD1; cdr3_nt: TGTGCCAGCAGCCGAGGACAAGGGGGCCGGGCTGAAGCTTTCTTT; cdr3_aa: CASSRGQGGRAEAFF
j_call: TRBJ2-1; v_call: TRBV5-1; clone_size: NA; d_call: TRBD2; cdr3_nt: TGCGCCAGCAGCTTCCTAGCGGGAGTTGACAATGAGCAGTTCTTC; cdr3_aa: CASSFLAGVDNEQFF
j_call: TRBJ1-1; v_call: TRBV2; clone_size: once; d_call: TRBD1; cdr3_nt: TGTGCCAGCAAGGACAGGGTGAACACTGAAGCTTTCTTT; cdr3_aa: CASKDRVNTEAFF
j_call: TRBJ1-5; v_call: TRBV6-2/TRBV6-3; clone_size: NA; d_call: NA; cdr3_nt: TGTGCCAGCAGTTACTTGGGTGGCAATCAGCCCCAGCATTTT; cdr3_aa: CASSYLGGNQPQHF
j_call: TRBJ1-2; v_call: TRBV25-1; clone_size: NA; d_call: TRBD1; cdr3_nt: TGTGCCAGCAGTGAGGACAGGGAAGTGTCACACTATGGCTACACCTTC; cdr3_aa: CASSEDREVSHYGYTF
j_call: TRBJ1-1; v_call: TRBV4-3; clone_size: NA; d_call: NA; cdr3_nt: TGCGCCAGCAGCCAAGGGGTTCGGGACACTGAAGCTTTCTTT; cdr3_aa: CASSQGVRDTEAFF
j_call: TRBJ2-1; v_call: TRBV5-5; clone_size: once; d_call: TRBD2; cdr3_nt: TGTGCCAGCAGCCGCGAGACTAGCGGGGCCTACAATGAGCAGTTCTTC; cdr3_aa: CASSRETSGAYNEQFF
j_call: TRBJ1-2; v_call: TRBV9; clone_size: NA; d_call: NA; cdr3_nt: TGTGCCAGCAGCGTAGGAAGGATGAGATATGGCTACACCTTC; cdr3_aa: CASSVGRMRYGYTF
j_call: TRBJ1-1; v_call: TRBV29-1; clone_size: NA; d_call: NA; cdr3_nt: TGCAGCGTTGAACGGAACACTGAAGCTTTCTTT; cdr3_aa: CSVERNTEAFF
j_call: TRBJ2-5; v_call: TRBV5-1; clone_size: NA; d_call: TRBD1; cdr3_nt: TGCGCCAGCAGCTTGGACAGGGGGCTTGTAGAGACCCAGTACTTC; cdr3_aa: CASSLDRGLVETQYF
j_call: TRBJ1-2; v_call: TRBV19; clone_size: once; d_call: NA; cdr3_nt: TGTGCCAGTAGTACTCCGGGATCAAGTTATGGCTACACCTTC; cdr3_aa: CASSTPGSSYGYTF
j_call: TRBJ2-1; v_call: TRBV18; clone_size: NA; d_call: NA; cdr3_nt: TGTGCCAGCTCACCGGGGGCAAACCAAGATGAGCAGTTCTTC; cdr3_aa: CASSPGANQDEQFF
j_call: TRBJ1-1; v_call: TRBV28; clone_size: NA; d_call: NA; cdr3_nt: TGTGCCAGCAGTTTAAGCAACACTGAAGCTTTCTTT; cdr3_aa: CASSLSNTEAFF
j_call: TRBJ1-6; v_call: TRBV2; clone_size: few; d_call: NA; cdr3_nt: TGTGCCAGCAGGCTAGGGGTATATAATTCACCCCTCCACTTT; cdr3_aa: CASRLGVYNSPLHF
j_call: TRBJ2-5; v_call: TRBV11-2; clone_size: NA; d_call: NA; cdr3_nt: TGTGCCAGCAGCACCCCCAGGGGGGGGATGATGGAGACCCAGTACTTC; cdr3_aa: CASSTPRGGMMETQYF
j_call: TRBJ1-3; v_call: TRBV6-5; clone_size: NA; d_call: TRBD1; cdr3_nt: TGTGCCAGCAGTAAGGGACAGGGCTCTGGAAACACCATATATTTT; cdr3_aa: CASSKGQGSGNTIYF
j_call: TRBJ2-3; v_call: TRBV24-1; clone_size: NA; d_call: TRBD2; cdr3_nt: TGTGCCACCAGTGATAGCGGGAGTAGCACAGATACGCAGTATTTT; cdr3_aa: CATSDSGSSTDTQYF
j_call: TRBJ2-7; v_call: TRBV7-2; clone_size: NA; d_call: NA; cdr3_nt: TGTGCCAGCAGCTTAGTGGCTGGGCAGGGATTCTACGAGCAGTACTTC; cdr3_aa: CASSLVAGQGFYEQYF
j_call: TRBJ2-6; v_call: TRBV2; clone_size: NA; d_call: NA; cdr3_nt: TGTGCCAGCAGTGAAGAAGGGGTCGGGGCCAACGTCCTGACTTTC; cdr3_aa: CASSEEGVGANVLTF
j_call: TRBJ1-4; v_call: TRBV9; clone_size: NA; d_call: NA; cdr3_nt: TGTGCCAGCAGGGGGTCTTCTAATGAAAAACTGTTTTTT; cdr3_aa: CASRGSSNEKLFF
j_call: TRBJ2-2; v_call: TRBV9; clone_size: NA; d_call: NA; cdr3_nt: TGTGCCAGCAGCGACCTAAGGGACGGATTCACCGGGGAGCTGTTTTTT; cdr3_aa: CASSDLRDGFTGELFF
j_call: TRBJ2-3; v_call: TRBV7-2; clone_size: NA; d_call: NA; cdr3_nt: TGTGCCAGCAGCGCGGCCTCAGGGCTCACAGATACGCAGTATTTT; cdr3_aa: CASSAASGLTDTQYF
j_call: TRBJ1-5; v_call: TRBV7-7; clone_size: NA; d_call: NA; cdr3_nt: TGTGCTAGCAGCTTAGCAACGGGAATTATAGGTCAGCCCCAGCATTTT; cdr3_aa: CASSLATGIIGQPQHF
j_call: TRBJ1-2; v_call: TRBV10-2; clone_size: NA; d_call: TRBD1; cdr3_nt: TGCGCCAGCAGGGGGCGAACAGGGGACGAGTTCTATGGCTACACCTTC; cdr3_aa: CASRGRTGDEFYGYTF